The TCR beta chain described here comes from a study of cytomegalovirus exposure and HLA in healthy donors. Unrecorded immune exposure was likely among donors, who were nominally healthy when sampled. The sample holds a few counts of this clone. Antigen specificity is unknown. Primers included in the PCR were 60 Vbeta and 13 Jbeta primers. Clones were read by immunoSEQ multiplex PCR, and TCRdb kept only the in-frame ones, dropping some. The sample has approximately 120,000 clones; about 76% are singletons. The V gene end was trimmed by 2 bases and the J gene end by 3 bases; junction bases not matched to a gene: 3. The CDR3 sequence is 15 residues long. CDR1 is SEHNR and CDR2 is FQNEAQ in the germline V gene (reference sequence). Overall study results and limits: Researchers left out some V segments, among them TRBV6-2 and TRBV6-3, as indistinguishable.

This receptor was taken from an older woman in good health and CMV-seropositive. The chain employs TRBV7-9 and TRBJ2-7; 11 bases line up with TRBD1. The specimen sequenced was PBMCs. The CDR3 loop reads CASSLSGTGGYEQYF. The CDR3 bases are TGTGCCAGCAGCTTATCCGGGACAGGGGGCTACGAGCAGTACTTC.